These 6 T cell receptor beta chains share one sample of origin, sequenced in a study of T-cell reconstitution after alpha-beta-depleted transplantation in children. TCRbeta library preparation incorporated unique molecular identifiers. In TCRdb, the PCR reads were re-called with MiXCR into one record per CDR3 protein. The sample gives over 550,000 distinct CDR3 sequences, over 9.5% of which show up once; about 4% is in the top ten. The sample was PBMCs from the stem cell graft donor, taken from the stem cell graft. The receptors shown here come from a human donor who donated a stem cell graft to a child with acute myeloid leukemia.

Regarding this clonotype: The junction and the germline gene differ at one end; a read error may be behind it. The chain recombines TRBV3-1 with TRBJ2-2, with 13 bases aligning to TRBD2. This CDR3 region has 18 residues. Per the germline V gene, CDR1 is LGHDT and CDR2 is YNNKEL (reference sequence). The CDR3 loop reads CACSLGLAGKVYTGELFF. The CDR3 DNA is TGTGCCTGCAGCCTGGGACTAGCGGGAAAGGTGTACACCGGGGAGCTGTTTTTT.

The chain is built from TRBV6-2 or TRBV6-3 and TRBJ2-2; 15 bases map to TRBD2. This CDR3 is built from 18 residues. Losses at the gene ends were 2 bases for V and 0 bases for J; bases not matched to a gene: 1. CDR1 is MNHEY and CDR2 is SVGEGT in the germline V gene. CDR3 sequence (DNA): TGTGCCAGCAGTTACCGGACTAGCGGGAGGGCGAACACCGGGGAGCTGTTTTTT. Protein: CASSYRTSGRANTGELFF.

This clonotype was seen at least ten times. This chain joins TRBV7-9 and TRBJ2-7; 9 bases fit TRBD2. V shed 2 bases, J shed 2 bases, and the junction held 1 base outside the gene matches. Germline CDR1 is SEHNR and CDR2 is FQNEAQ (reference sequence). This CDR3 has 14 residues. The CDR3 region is CASSLLAGAYEQYF. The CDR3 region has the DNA TGTGCCAGCAGCTTATTAGCGGGAGCCTACGAGCAGTACTTC.

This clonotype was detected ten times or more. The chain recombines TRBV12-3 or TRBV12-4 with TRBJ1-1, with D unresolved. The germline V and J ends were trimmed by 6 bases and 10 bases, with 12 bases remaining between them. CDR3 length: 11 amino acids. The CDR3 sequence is CASRSGRLAFF. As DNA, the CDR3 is TGTGCCAGCAGATCCGGACGGTTAGCTTTCTTT.

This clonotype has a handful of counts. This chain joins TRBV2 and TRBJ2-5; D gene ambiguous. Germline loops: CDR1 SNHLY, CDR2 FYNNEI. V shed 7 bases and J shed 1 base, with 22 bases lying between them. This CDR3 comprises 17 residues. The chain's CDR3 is CASNQEFGPSLQETQYF. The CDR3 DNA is TGTGCCAGCAACCAAGAATTCGGACCTTCCCTCCAAGAGACCCAGTACTTC.

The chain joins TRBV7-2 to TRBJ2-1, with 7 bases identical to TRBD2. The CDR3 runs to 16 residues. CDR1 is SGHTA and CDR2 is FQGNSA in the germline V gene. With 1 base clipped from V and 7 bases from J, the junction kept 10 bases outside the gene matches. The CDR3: CASSLDRGSIGNEQFF. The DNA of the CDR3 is TGTGCCAGCAGCTTAGACCGCGGGAGCATAGGGAATGAGCAGTTCTTC.